This is a list of T cell receptor beta chains from one sample in a study of T-cell reconstitution after alpha-beta-depleted transplantation in children. TCRdb processed the PCR reads anew with MiXCR; each CDR3 protein has one entry. In the table there are hundreds of thousands of distinct CDR3 sequences, roughly 17% of which are singletons. The sequencing used PBMCs, mostly from graft donor cells, collected 360 days after TCRalphabeta/CD19-depleted stem cell transplant. The receptor set was obtained from a boy in the first two years of life who had a stem cell transplant for Wiskott-Aldrich syndrome, so the T cells may come from the graft donor. Both conserved end residues are part of each CDR3. A D gene is named only where the DNA matches it firmly. Size tells how often a clone was seen (once, few, many) or the class of an expanded clone, and some rows leave it out.

CDR3 DNA: TGCGCCAGCAGCTCGGGAGGGGGCTCGCATTATGGCTACACCTTC
CDR3 protein: CASSSGGGSHYGYTF
J gene: TRBJ1-2
V gene: TRBV4-1
D gene: TRBD1
clone size: many

CDR3 DNA: TGCGCCAGCAGCTTGGAGGCAGGGTCGGCCAACGAGCAGTACTTC
CDR3 protein: CASSLEAGSANEQYF
J gene: TRBJ2-7
V gene: TRBV5-1
D gene: .
clone size: many

CDR3 DNA: TGCGCCAGCAGCCAAGTTCTGGCTAGCGGGGGGTCAGAGGCGCAGTATTTT
CDR3 protein: CASSQVLASGGSEAQYF
J gene: TRBJ2-3
V gene: TRBV4-1
D gene: TRBD2
clone size: .

CDR3 DNA: TGCGCCAGCAGCTTGGCCAAGGGCATCGGGGAGCTGTTTTTT
CDR3 protein: CASSLAKGIGELFF
J gene: TRBJ2-2
V gene: TRBV5-1
D gene: .
clone size: .

CDR3 DNA: TGTGCCAGCAGTCCCCAGGGGGGGCTGGTCTACGAGCAGTACTTC
CDR3 protein: CASSPQGGLVYEQYF
J gene: TRBJ2-7
V gene: TRBV12-3/TRBV12-4
D gene: .
clone size: .

CDR3 DNA: TGTGCCAGCAGCCAAGGCGGGGGGGCCAGCGAGCAGTACTTC
CDR3 protein: CASSQGGGASEQYF
J gene: TRBJ2-7
V gene: TRBV3-1
D gene: TRBD2
clone size: .

CDR3 DNA: TGTGCCAGCAGTACCTGGTCGGCTAGCGGGTACGAGCAGTACTTC
CDR3 protein: CASSTWSASGYEQYF
J gene: TRBJ2-7
V gene: TRBV2
D gene: TRBD2
clone size: .

CDR3 DNA: TGCGCCAGCAGCCTCATCGGGGTAGAGACCCAGTACTTC
CDR3 protein: CASSLIGVETQYF
J gene: TRBJ2-5
V gene: TRBV4-1
D gene: .
clone size: .

CDR3 DNA: TGCGCCAGCAGGGGGACTGTACAGTATTTT
CDR3 protein: CASRGTVQYF
J gene: TRBJ2-3
V gene: TRBV5-1
D gene: .
clone size: few

CDR3 DNA: TGTGCCACCAGTGATGAGTTAGGGGCACGTCTGTTCTTC
CDR3 protein: CATSDELGARLFF
J gene: TRBJ2-1
V gene: TRBV24-1
D gene: .
clone size: .

CDR3 DNA: TGCAGCGTTGGACGGACTAGCGGCTCCTACGAGCAGTACTTC
CDR3 protein: CSVGRTSGSYEQYF
J gene: TRBJ2-7
V gene: TRBV29-1
D gene: TRBD2
clone size: few

CDR3 DNA: TGTGCCAGCAGCCAAGTTCCCTGGACTAGCGGGAGCGGTGAGCAGTTCTTC
CDR3 protein: CASSQVPWTSGSGEQFF
J gene: TRBJ2-1
V gene: TRBV14
D gene: TRBD2
clone size: few

CDR3 DNA: TGTGCCAGCAGCCAAAGCGGGAGGGCCCTTTACAATGAGCAGTTCTTC
CDR3 protein: CASSQSGRALYNEQFF
J gene: TRBJ2-1
V gene: TRBV3-1
D gene: TRBD2
clone size: .

CDR3 DNA: TGTGCCAGTAGTATTCAGAGTCCAGGAAGCCCCCAGCATTTT
CDR3 protein: CASSIQSPGSPQHF
J gene: TRBJ1-5
V gene: TRBV19
D gene: .
clone size: few

CDR3 DNA: TGTGCCAGCAGCTCTCAAAGTGGGATTAACACCGGGGAGCTGTTTTTT
CDR3 protein: CASSSQSGINTGELFF
J gene: TRBJ2-2
V gene: TRBV5-5
D gene: .
clone size: .

CDR3 DNA: TGCAGCGTTGTGGAGGGTATCACTGAAGCTTTCTTT
CDR3 protein: CSVVEGITEAFF
J gene: TRBJ1-1
V gene: TRBV29-1
D gene: .
clone size: few

CDR3 DNA: TGTGCCAGCAGCTTTAGGCCCGACAGCTCCTACGAGCAGTACTTC
CDR3 protein: CASSFRPDSSYEQYF
J gene: TRBJ2-7
V gene: TRBV7-2
D gene: .
clone size: .

CDR3 DNA: TGTGCCAGCAGAGGAGGTCGGACTAGCGGGGGTCGGGGGACAGATACGCAGTATTTT
CDR3 protein: CASRGGRTSGGRGTDTQYF
J gene: TRBJ2-3
V gene: TRBV12-3/TRBV12-4
D gene: TRBD2
clone size: .

CDR3 DNA: TGCAGTGCTAGGGAAGGGGGTTTCGCAGATACGCAGTATTTT
CDR3 protein: CSAREGGFADTQYF
J gene: TRBJ2-3
V gene: TRBV20-1
D gene: .
clone size: few

CDR3 DNA: TGTGCCAGCCGGCGGGTCTACAATGAGCAGTTCTTC
CDR3 protein: CASRRVYNEQFF
J gene: TRBJ2-1
V gene: TRBV28
D gene: .
clone size: .

CDR3 DNA: TGTGCCAGCAGTCCGGGACTAGCCGCCGGGAATACGCAGTATTTT
CDR3 protein: CASSPGLAAGNTQYF
J gene: TRBJ2-3
V gene: TRBV12-3/TRBV12-4
D gene: TRBD2
clone size: few

CDR3 DNA: TGTGCCAGCAGCTTTAGCGGGGGGATTCAAGAGACCCAGTACTTC
CDR3 protein: CASSFSGGIQETQYF
J gene: TRBJ2-5
V gene: TRBV7-9
D gene: TRBD2
clone size: few

CDR3 DNA: TGCGCCAGCAGCCAAGACCGAGAGCGGGGGGGCCTCCCGAGCTCCTACGAGCAGTACTTC
CDR3 protein: CASSQDRERGGLPSSYEQYF
J gene: TRBJ2-7
V gene: TRBV4-1
D gene: TRBD2
clone size: few

CDR3 DNA: TGCGCCAGCAGGGGCACCCAGGGCGGACATGAGCAGTTCTTC
CDR3 protein: CASRGTQGGHEQFF
J gene: TRBJ2-1
V gene: TRBV5-1
D gene: .
clone size: .

CDR3 DNA: TGCGCCAGCAGCTCTGACAGTCTCACTGAAGCTTTCTTT
CDR3 protein: CASSSDSLTEAFF
J gene: TRBJ1-1
V gene: TRBV5-1
D gene: .
clone size: .

CDR3 DNA: TGCGCCAGCAGCCCCGGGGGTAGCGGGAGCCGCAGCTCCTACAATGAGCAGTTCTTC
CDR3 protein: CASSPGGSGSRSSYNEQFF
J gene: TRBJ2-1
V gene: TRBV4-3
D gene: TRBD2
clone size: many

CDR3 DNA: TGTGCCAGCAGTCTTAAGTCCACCGGGGAGCTGTTTTTT
CDR3 protein: CASSLKSTGELFF
J gene: TRBJ2-2
V gene: TRBV12-3/TRBV12-4
D gene: .
clone size: few

CDR3 DNA: TGCGCCAGCAGCTTGGTGGGGAGCAACACAGATACGCAGTATTTT
CDR3 protein: CASSLVGSNTDTQYF
J gene: TRBJ2-3
V gene: TRBV5-1
D gene: .
clone size: .

CDR3 DNA: TGCAGTGCTATAACGTCGGCACAGTGGCAGTACTTC
CDR3 protein: CSAITSAQWQYF
J gene: TRBJ2-7
V gene: TRBV20-1
D gene: .
clone size: few

CDR3 DNA: TGTGCCAGCACGGGGGGGGCCTACGAGCAGTACTTC
CDR3 protein: CASTGGAYEQYF
J gene: TRBJ2-7
V gene: TRBV3-1
D gene: TRBD2
clone size: few

CDR3 DNA: TGTGCCAGCAGCTGGGACAGCCTTCTCTATGGCTACACCTTC
CDR3 protein: CASSWDSLLYGYTF
J gene: TRBJ1-2
V gene: TRBV5-5
D gene: TRBD1
clone size: .

CDR3 DNA: TGCAGTGCTTTACCTCCGACTAGCGGGGGGAGTCGATACAATGAGCAGTTCTTC
CDR3 protein: CSALPPTSGGSRYNEQFF
J gene: TRBJ2-1
V gene: TRBV20-1
D gene: TRBD2
clone size: .

CDR3 DNA: TGCAGCGTTGGGCCTAGACTAGCGGATAGCTCCTACAATGAGCAGTTCTTC
CDR3 protein: CSVGPRLADSSYNEQFF
J gene: TRBJ2-1
V gene: TRBV29-1
D gene: TRBD2
clone size: few

CDR3 DNA: TGTGCCAGCAGCCGAGATTTGACTGGGAACTACGAGCAGTACTTC
CDR3 protein: CASSRDLTGNYEQYF
J gene: TRBJ2-7
V gene: TRBV3-1
D gene: .
clone size: .

CDR3 DNA: TGTGCCAGCAGTACCCTAGTGAACACCGGGGAGCTGTTTTTT
CDR3 protein: CASSTLVNTGELFF
J gene: TRBJ2-2
V gene: TRBV27
D gene: .
clone size: few

CDR3 DNA: TGTGCCATCAGTCGAACTAGCGGGGGGAATGAGCAGTTCTTC
CDR3 protein: CAISRTSGGNEQFF
J gene: TRBJ2-1
V gene: TRBV10-3
D gene: TRBD2
clone size: few

CDR3 DNA: TGTGCCAGCAGAGAGACTAGCGGGAGATTAGATACGCAGTATTTT
CDR3 protein: CASRETSGRLDTQYF
J gene: TRBJ2-3
V gene: TRBV6-1
D gene: TRBD2
clone size: .

CDR3 DNA: TGCGCCAGCAGCTTGGGCCTTAGCACAGATACGCGGTATTTT
CDR3 protein: CASSLGLSTDTRYF
J gene: TRBJ2-3
V gene: TRBV5-1
D gene: .
clone size: few

CDR3 DNA: TGTGCCAGCAGCTTACGCGGGAGTACGAATGAGCAGTTCTTC
CDR3 protein: CASSLRGSTNEQFF
J gene: TRBJ2-1
V gene: TRBV11-3
D gene: TRBD2
clone size: .

CDR3 DNA: TGTGCCAGCAGCCCTAGGGGGACTTTGAACACCGGGGAGCTGTTTTTT
CDR3 protein: CASSPRGTLNTGELFF
J gene: TRBJ2-2
V gene: TRBV9
D gene: .
clone size: few

CDR3 DNA: TGCAGTGCTAGAGATTGGGCGGACCAAGAGACCCAGTACTTC
CDR3 protein: CSARDWADQETQYF
J gene: TRBJ2-5
V gene: TRBV20-1
D gene: .
clone size: few

CDR3 DNA: TGTGCCAGCGCCTCGGGTAGCGAGTACAATGAGCAGTTCTTC
CDR3 protein: CASASGSEYNEQFF
J gene: TRBJ2-1
V gene: TRBV12-3/TRBV12-4
D gene: .
clone size: few

CDR3 DNA: TGCAGCGTCAGGGGGCTAGCCAAAAACATTCAGTACTTC
CDR3 protein: CSVRGLAKNIQYF
J gene: TRBJ2-4
V gene: TRBV29-1
D gene: TRBD1
clone size: few

CDR3 DNA: TGCGCCAGCAGCTTGGCTGGGACAGCCGAAGCTTTCTTT
CDR3 protein: CASSLAGTAEAFF
J gene: TRBJ1-1
V gene: TRBV5-1
D gene: TRBD1
clone size: few